Listed here are 25 T cell receptor beta chains from one sample, sequenced in a study of T-cell reconstitution after alpha-beta-depleted transplantation in children. The library targeted TCRbeta and was prepared with unique molecular identifiers. Each CDR3 protein is one row after TCRdb ran MiXCR on the PCR reads. The sample shows hundreds of thousands of distinct CDR3 sequences, approximately 32% of them seen only once. The source material was PBMCs from the stem cell graft donor, sampled from the stem cell graft. Source of these receptors: a human donor who donated a stem cell graft to a child with aplastic anemia.

The table lists this clonotype with a few counts. CDR3 nucleotide sequence: TGCAGCGTGACGACAGGGGCGAACACTGAAGCTTTCTTT. It is translated as CSVTTGANTEAFF. The chain is built from TRBV29-1 and TRBJ1-1; 8 nucleotides match TRBD1. The CDR3 consists of 13 residues. J was trimmed by 1 base and V by 6 bases; bases with no gene match: 4. Germline assignment: CDR1 SQVTM and CDR2 ANQGSEA.

As concerns this clonotype: The junction does not match germline at one end; this may be a read error. V and J are TRBV7-2 and TRBJ2-5; no clear D. CDR1 is SGHTA, CDR2 FQGNSA, per germline. This CDR3 is built from 16 residues. The CDR3 is CASSAPRSRLQETHYF. CDR3 DNA sequence: TGTGCCAGCAGCGCCCCCCGTAGTAGGCTCCAAGAGACCCATTACTTC.

This clonotype was observed a few times. The rearrangement links TRBV12-3 or TRBV12-4 to TRBJ1-1, with D tentatively TRBD1 (6 bases). V lost 10 bases, J lost 1 base, and 13 bases lay in between. The CDR3 consists of 13 residues. The CDR3 coding sequence is TGTGCCACCCAATGGGACAAGAACACTGAAGCTTTCTTT. Protein sequence: CATQWDKNTEAFF.

The chain employs TRBV12-3 or TRBV12-4 and TRBJ2-7; 7 nucleotides align to TRBD2. J lost 3 bases, V lost 6 bases, and 14 bases had no gene match. CDR3 length equals 16 residues. This CDR3 reads CASSPRGGNGFYEQYV. The CDR3 DNA follows: TGTGCCAGCAGCCCCCGGGGAGGGAATGGGTTCTACGAGCAGTACGTC.

The chain uses TRBV12-3 or TRBV12-4 and TRBJ1-2; D uncertain. The CDR3 is made up of 15 amino acids. Trimming pared 1 base from V and 6 bases from J, leaving 15 bases between. CDR3 loop: CASSLVGIPWDGYTF. The CDR3 nucleotides read TGTGCCAGCAGTTTAGTTGGCATCCCGTGGGATGGCTACACCTTC.

This clonotype was found a few times. CDR3 sequence reads: CASSPQGAGNEQYF. The CDR3 nucleotides read TGTGCCAGCTCACCACAGGGGGCAGGAAACGAGCAGTACTTC. The chain couples TRBV18 to TRBJ2-7; 7 bases align to TRBD1. The CDR3 extends over 14 amino acids. Germline CDR1 KGHSH, CDR2 LQKENI. V shed 1 base and J 5 bases; nucleotides not matched to a gene: 5.

The chain combines TRBV7-9 with TRBJ1-4; D is unresolved. V gave up 1 base and J gave up 7 bases, with 10 bases separating them. The germline V gene encodes CDR1 SEHNR and CDR2 FQNEAQ (reference sequence). This CDR3 region has 14 residues. The DNA of the CDR3 is TGTGCCAGCAGCTTAGGCAGCAGCCTTGAAAAACTGTTTTTT. As protein: CASSLGSSLEKLFF.

This clonotype has more than one count but fewer than ten. The V call is TRBV11-2, the J call TRBJ1-6; 10 bases are a match to TRBD1. Trimming cost V 3 bases and J 9 bases; bases outside gene matches: 2. The CDR3 runs to 14 residues. The germline V gene encodes CDR1 SGHAT and CDR2 FQNNGV. As DNA, the CDR3 is TGTGCCAGCAGCTTTGGACAGGGGGGTTCACCCCTCCACTTT. Translating gives CASSFGQGGSPLHF.

The chain links TRBV12-3 or TRBV12-4 to TRBJ2-2; D unresolved. V gave up 6 bases and J gave up 1 base, with 12 bases separating them. The CDR3 is made up of 15 amino acids. Here the CDR3 reads CASRLREQNTGELFF. The CDR3 bases are TGTGCCAGCAGGCTTAGGGAACAGAACACCGGGGAGCTGTTTTTT.

The V and J genes are TRBV12-3 or TRBV12-4 and TRBJ2-5; 8 nucleotides line up with TRBD2. Unmatched junction bases numbered 6, after V lost 2 bases and J lost 4 bases. This CDR3 is 15 amino acids long. The CDR3 loop is CASSLLTGGGETQYF. The DNA of the CDR3 is TGTGCCAGCAGTTTACTGACGGGAGGGGGAGAGACCCAGTACTTC.

This clonotype was counted a few times. The chain links TRBV4-2 to TRBJ1-5, with no clear D. The germline V and J ends were trimmed by 2 bases and 7 bases, with 9 bases remaining between them. This CDR3 is built from 13 residues. Looked up from germline, CDR1 is LGHNA and CDR2 is YNFKEQ. The CDR3 DNA follows: TGTGCCAGCAGCCAAACCCGCGAACAGCCCCAGCATTTT. This codes for CASSQTREQPQHF.

This chain joins TRBV10-3 and TRBJ2-5; weak D call: TRBD1 (6 bases). Trimming pared 4 bases from V and 0 bases from J, leaving 12 bases between. The germline V gene encodes CDR1 ENHRY and CDR2 SYGVKD. The CDR3 is made up of 15 amino acids. CDR3 in amino acids: CAISAQGPHQETQYF. The CDR3 DNA is TGTGCCATCAGTGCACAGGGTCCGCACCAAGAGACCCAGTACTTC.

This clonotype was detected a few times. The chain employs TRBV29-1 and TRBJ2-1; 7 nucleotides align to TRBD1. This CDR3 is 13 amino acids long. Germline V gene data show CDR1 as SQVTM and CDR2 as ANQGSEA. V lost 6 bases to trimming and J lost 0 bases; unmatched junction nucleotides: 2. This CDR3 reads CSVGTVSYNEQFF. The CDR3, as DNA: TGCAGCGTGGGGACAGTCTCCTACAATGAGCAGTTCTTC.

This clonotype was observed a handful of times. J is TRBJ1-1 and V is TRBV7-9; D not resolved. The CDR3 has 14 amino acids. Trimming took 5 bases from V and 1 from J, leaving 11 bases between them. CDR1 is SEHNR and CDR2 is FQNEAQ in the germline V gene (reference sequence). For the CDR3, the DNA is TGTGCCAGCAGCGCGATGGGTGGGAACACTGAAGCTTTCTTT. As protein: CASSAMGGNTEAFF.

The V and J genes are TRBV20-1 and TRBJ2-5; D remains ambiguous. Trimming removed 2 bases from V and 4 bases from J, with 17 bases in between. The V gene's germline CDR1 is DFQATT and CDR2 SNEGSKA (reference sequence). The CDR3 runs to 15 residues. The CDR3 DNA is TGCAGTGCTAGATCCCCCTCTGGGCTAGTAGAGACCCAGTACTTC. As protein: CSARSPSGLVETQYF.

This rearrangement joins TRBV5-1 to TRBJ1-5; possibly TRBD1 for D (6 bases). The CDR3 has 17 amino acids. CDR1 SGHRS and CDR2 YFSETQ come from the germline V gene. V lost 4 bases, J lost 7 bases, and 24 bases lay in between. CDR3 region: CASSPGVGTRSDQPQHF. CDR3 coding DNA: TGCGCCAGCAGCCCGGGAGTCGGGACAAGGAGTGACCAGCCCCAGCATTTT. The full variable domain, rest sourced from reference TRBV5-1 and TRBJ1-5, is KAGVTQTPRYLIKTRGQQVTLSCSPISGHRSVSWYQQTPGQGLQFLFEYFSETQRNKGNFPGRFSGRQFSNSRSEMNVSTLELGDSALYLCASSPGVGTRSDQPQHFGDGTRLSIL.

This chain uses TRBV5-1 with TRBJ2-1; 7 bases align to TRBD2. Germline CDR1 and CDR2: SGHRS and YFSETQ. V gave up 4 bases and J gave up 0 bases; unmatched junction bases: 4. This CDR3 has 15 amino acids. CDR3 nucleotides: TGCGCCAGCAGCCGAAGCGGGAACTCCTACAATGAGCAGTTCTTC. It codes for CASSRSGNSYNEQFF. The whole variable domain, filled in from reference TRBV5-1 and TRBJ2-1, reads KAGVTQTPRYLIKTRGQQVTLSCSPISGHRSVSWYQQTPGQGLQFLFEYFSETQRNKGNFPGRFSGRQFSNSRSEMNVSTLELGDSALYLCASSRSGNSYNEQFFGPGTRLTVL.

Only a few counts were recorded for this clonotype. The chain carries TRBV27 and TRBJ1-2, with D perhaps matching TRBD1 (5 bases). Between the trimmed V and J ends, which lost 5 bases and 4 bases, there was a span of 11 bases. CDR3 size: 13 residues. Germline assignment: CDR1 MNHEY and CDR2 SMNVEV (reference sequence). The DNA of the CDR3 is TGTGCCAGCAGTCTAACAGGACCCTATGGCTACACCTTC. It yields the protein CASSLTGPYGYTF.

This clonotype turned up a few times. The V call is TRBV20-1, the J call TRBJ2-3; the match to TRBD2 covers 13 bases. This CDR3 has 20 residues. Per germline, CDR1 DFQATT and CDR2 SNEGSKA (reference sequence). V dropped 1 base and J dropped 3; count of bases not matched to a gene: 16. The CDR3 DNA follows: TGCAGTGCTAGAGCCAGATCCACCTCCGGGACTAGCGGGACGACAGATACGCAGTATTTT. Translated, it gives CSARARSTSGTSGTTDTQYF.

In this sample, this clonotype turned up a few times. The junction departs from germline at one end; a sequencing error may be responsible. The rearrangement links TRBV5-3 to TRBJ2-4, with TRBD1 as a possible D gene (6 bases). TRBV5-3 is an ORF, and what it does is uncertain. The CDR3 consists of 16 residues. The DNA for the CDR3 is TGTGCCAGCAGCTACAGGGAGCTTCTAGCCAAAAACATTCAGTACTTC. Encoded protein: CASSYRELLAKNIQYF.

This clonotype was counted once. In nucleotides, the CDR3 is TGCGCCAGCAGCCCGGGAGGGTCCTGGGATGAGCAGTTCTTC. Its protein is CASSPGGSWDEQFF. This chain connects TRBV5-1 to TRBJ2-1; TRBD2 matches at 8 bases. Per germline, CDR1 SGHRS and CDR2 YFSETQ. The CDR3 has 14 residues. V was clipped by 4 bases and J by 8 bases; unmatched bases: 8.

The rearrangement links TRBV19 to TRBJ1-5; TRBD1 is a possible D gene (5 bases). Germline V gene sequence: CDR1 LNHDA, CDR2 SQIVND (reference sequence). Between the trimmed V and J ends, which lost 3 bases and 3 bases, there was a span of 18 bases. The CDR3 runs to 17 residues. In nucleotides, the CDR3 is TGTGCCAGTAGTATTATTTCAGGGACGGTCAACAATCAGCCCCAGCATTTT. Its translation: CASSIISGTVNNQPQHF.

V and J are TRBV7-8 and TRBJ2-2; D might be TRBD1 (5 bases). V was clipped by 2 bases and J by 1 base, with 14 bases between them. Looked up from germline, CDR1 is SGHVS and CDR2 is FQNEAQ. The CDR3 loop spans 17 amino acids. The CDR3 sequence: CASSLPTAVQNTGELFF. The DNA of the CDR3 is TGTGCCAGCAGCTTACCGACAGCCGTACAGAACACCGGGGAGCTGTTTTTT.

J is TRBJ2-1 and V is TRBV9, with a tentative D call TRBD2 (6 bases). With 7 bases removed from V and 0 bases from J, the gap between germline ends came to 23 bases. CDR1 and CDR2 (germline): SGDLS, YYNGEE. The CDR3 spans 18 residues. The DNA of the CDR3 is TGTGCCAGCGGAGGCGGGATTACCCTTGTGAGCTCCTACAATGAGCAGTTCTTC. Translated, it gives CASGGGITLVSSYNEQFF.

This clonotype was detected only a few times. The chain joins TRBV5-1 to TRBJ2-5, with D unclear. This CDR3 has 12 residues. Germline V gene lookup returns CDR1 SGHRS and CDR2 YFSETQ. V was clipped by 1 base and J by 5 bases, with 6 bases between them. The CDR3, as DNA: TGCGCCAGCAGCTTGAGGCCGGAGACCCAGTACTTC. This sequence encodes CASSLRPETQYF.